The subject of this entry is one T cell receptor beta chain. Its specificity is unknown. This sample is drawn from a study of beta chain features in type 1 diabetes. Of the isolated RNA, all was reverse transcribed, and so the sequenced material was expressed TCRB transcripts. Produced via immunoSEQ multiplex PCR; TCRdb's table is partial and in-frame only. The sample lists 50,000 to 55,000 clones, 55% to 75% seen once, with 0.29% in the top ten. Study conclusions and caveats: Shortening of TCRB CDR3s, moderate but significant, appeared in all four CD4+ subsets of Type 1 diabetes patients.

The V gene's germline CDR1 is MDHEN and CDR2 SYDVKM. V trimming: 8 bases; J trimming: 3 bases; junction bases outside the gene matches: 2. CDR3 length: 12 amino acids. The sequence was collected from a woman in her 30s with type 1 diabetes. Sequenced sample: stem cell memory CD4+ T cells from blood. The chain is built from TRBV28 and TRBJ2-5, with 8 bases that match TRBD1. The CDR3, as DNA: TGTGCCAGCGACAGGGGAAAAGAGACCCAGTACTTC. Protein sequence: CASDRGKETQYF.